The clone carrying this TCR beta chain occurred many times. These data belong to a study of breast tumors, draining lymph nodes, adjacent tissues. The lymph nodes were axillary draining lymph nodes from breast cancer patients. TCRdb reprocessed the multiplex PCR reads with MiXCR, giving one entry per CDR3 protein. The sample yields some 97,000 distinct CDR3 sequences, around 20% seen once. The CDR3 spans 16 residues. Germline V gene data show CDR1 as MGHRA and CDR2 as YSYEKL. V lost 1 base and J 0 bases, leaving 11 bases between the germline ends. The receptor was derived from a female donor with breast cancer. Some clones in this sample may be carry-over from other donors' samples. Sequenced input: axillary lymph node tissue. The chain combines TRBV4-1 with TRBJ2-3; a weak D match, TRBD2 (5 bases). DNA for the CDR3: TGCGCCAGCAGCCAAGGTCTACTAGACAGCACAGATACGCAGTATTTT. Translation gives CASSQGLLDSTDTQYF.